The rows below give T cell receptor beta chains drawn from one sample of a study of regulatory T cells in long-lasting Graves disease. Using its own MiXCR run on the multiplex PCR reads, TCRdb lists one record per CDR3 protein. The data contain approximately 400,000 distinct CDR3 sequences, around 14% of them singletons. This sample also appeared in a second study, on T cells in Graves' hyperthyroidism and ophthalmopathy.

The sequenced sample was peripheral blood mononuclear cells (PBMCs), obtained at new diagnosis, from a patient treated with antithyroid drugs. These receptors came from a young woman with Graves disease. CDR3s include the opening cysteine and the closing phenylalanine or tryptophan. The order of the fields is D gene, J gene, clone size, V gene, CDR3 DNA, CDR3 protein. D genes are given only for firm matches. Not every row has a clone size; where given, it reads once, few, many or a size class.

D gene: -; J gene: TRBJ2-5; clone size: many; V gene: TRBV10-1; CDR3 DNA: TGCGCCAGCGTCGGGACGGTGAAAGAGACCCAGTACTTC; CDR3 protein: CASVGTVKETQYF
D gene: -; J gene: TRBJ2-1; clone size: many; V gene: TRBV2; CDR3 DNA: TGTGCCAGCAGTGAGGTCCCGTCCTACAATGAGCAGTTCTTC; CDR3 protein: CASSEVPSYNEQFF
D gene: TRBD1; J gene: TRBJ2-7; clone size: many; V gene: TRBV2; CDR3 DNA: TGTGCCAGCAGTGTAGAGGGACAGGGGGCTTACGAGCAGTACTTC; CDR3 protein: CASSVEGQGAYEQYF
D gene: -; J gene: TRBJ2-1; clone size: -; V gene: TRBV12-3/TRBV12-4; CDR3 DNA: TGTGCCAGCAGTTTATCTAGCGATGAGTTCTTC; CDR3 protein: CASSLSSDEFF
D gene: -; J gene: TRBJ2-3; clone size: -; V gene: TRBV4-1; CDR3 DNA: TGCGCCAGCAGCCAAGATCTGGTTAGCACAGATACGCAGTATTTT; CDR3 protein: CASSQDLVSTDTQYF
D gene: -; J gene: TRBJ1-1; clone size: many; V gene: TRBV9; CDR3 DNA: TGTGCCAGCAACCGGGGTGGGGAGAGTAGGGGAGCTTTCTTT; CDR3 protein: CASNRGGESRGAFF
D gene: -; J gene: TRBJ1-1; clone size: many; V gene: TRBV5-8; CDR3 DNA: TGTGCCAGCCGCCCCCCGGAGGCTTTCTTT; CDR3 protein: CASRPPEAFF
D gene: -; J gene: TRBJ2-3; clone size: many; V gene: TRBV11-2; CDR3 DNA: TGTGCCAGCAGCTTAGTTGGAGGGGGTGCAGATACGCAGTATTTT; CDR3 protein: CASSLVGGGADTQYF
D gene: -; J gene: TRBJ1-4; clone size: few; V gene: TRBV2; CDR3 DNA: TGTGCCAGCAGTGCCATCGACAGGAAGGAAAAACTGTTTTTT; CDR3 protein: CASSAIDRKEKLFF
D gene: TRBD2; J gene: TRBJ2-7; clone size: many; V gene: TRBV2; CDR3 DNA: TGTGCCAGCACGCCCAGGACTAGCGACGAGCAGTACTTC; CDR3 protein: CASTPRTSDEQYF
D gene: TRBD1; J gene: TRBJ2-5; clone size: many; V gene: TRBV9; CDR3 DNA: TGTGCCAGCAGCGCGACCCAGGGGGTGGCGACCCAGTACTTC; CDR3 protein: CASSATQGVATQYF
D gene: -; J gene: TRBJ1-1; clone size: -; V gene: TRBV9; CDR3 DNA: TGTGCCAGCAGCGTAAGTGGGGGCGCGGACACTGAAGCTTTCTTT; CDR3 protein: CASSVSGGADTEAFF
D gene: TRBD1; J gene: TRBJ2-2; clone size: few; V gene: TRBV5-1; CDR3 DNA: TGCGCCAGCAGCTTCTCAGGGTTAAAACCAGGGGGCCCTAACACCGGGGAGCTGTTTTTT; CDR3 protein: CASSFSGLKPGGPNTGELFF
D gene: -; J gene: TRBJ2-1; clone size: many; V gene: TRBV11-3; CDR3 DNA: TGTGCCAGCAGCTTAGGAGCGGGCCGATACAATGAGCAGTTCTTC; CDR3 protein: CASSLGAGRYNEQFF
D gene: -; J gene: TRBJ2-7; clone size: many; V gene: TRBV5-5; CDR3 DNA: TGTGCCAGCAGCTTAGGCCCCTTGGATCTTTCGGAGCAGTACGAGCAGTACTTC; CDR3 protein: CASSLGPLDLSEQYEQYF
D gene: -; J gene: TRBJ1-1; clone size: many; V gene: TRBV29-1; CDR3 DNA: TGCAGCGTACCTTTTGGGGCTGAAGCTTTCTTT; CDR3 protein: CSVPFGAEAFF
D gene: TRBD2; J gene: TRBJ2-1; clone size: many; V gene: TRBV28; CDR3 DNA: TGTGCCAGCAGTTTAGGAGCGGGAGGAAATGAGCAGTTCTTC; CDR3 protein: CASSLGAGGNEQFF
D gene: TRBD2; J gene: TRBJ2-2; clone size: few; V gene: TRBV30; CDR3 DNA: TGTGCCTGGAATCGTGGGAGGGCGAACACCGGGGAGCTGTTTTTT; CDR3 protein: CAWNRGRANTGELFF
D gene: -; J gene: TRBJ1-2; clone size: many; V gene: TRBV30; CDR3 DNA: TGTGCCTGGAGGGGCTATGGCTACACCTTC; CDR3 protein: CAWRGYGYTF
D gene: TRBD2; J gene: TRBJ2-5; clone size: many; V gene: TRBV28; CDR3 DNA: TGTGCCAGCAGTACCTCAGAGGGACTACAGCAAGAGACCCAGTACTTC; CDR3 protein: CASSTSEGLQQETQYF
D gene: TRBD2; J gene: TRBJ2-1; clone size: many; V gene: TRBV12-3/TRBV12-4; CDR3 DNA: TGTGCCAGCAGAATCCTAGCGGGAGGGAGCAATGAGCAGTTCTTC; CDR3 protein: CASRILAGGSNEQFF
D gene: TRBD1; J gene: TRBJ2-7; clone size: -; V gene: TRBV19; CDR3 DNA: TGTGCCAGTAGCCCAGGGGGAGATTGGGAGCAGTACTTC; CDR3 protein: CASSPGGDWEQYF
D gene: -; J gene: TRBJ2-7; clone size: many; V gene: TRBV20-1; CDR3 DNA: TGCAGTGCTTTTGACAGATACGAGCAGTACTTC; CDR3 protein: CSAFDRYEQYF
D gene: -; J gene: TRBJ2-1; clone size: many; V gene: TRBV7-9; CDR3 DNA: TGTGCCAGCAGCCCAGCACCAGTCTCTGTGGGGCAGTTCTTC; CDR3 protein: CASSPAPVSVGQFF
D gene: -; J gene: TRBJ1-6; clone size: -; V gene: TRBV27; CDR3 DNA: TGTGCCAGCACCTTCCGGGGAAAGGCCTCACCCCTCCACTTT; CDR3 protein: CASTFRGKASPLHF
D gene: -; J gene: TRBJ1-4; clone size: -; V gene: TRBV20-1; CDR3 DNA: TGCAGTGCTCCTGACAATCGGAATGAAAAACTGTTTTTT; CDR3 protein: CSAPDNRNEKLFF
D gene: -; J gene: TRBJ1-4; clone size: -; V gene: TRBV20-1; CDR3 DNA: TGCAGTGCTAGAGTCTCCAGGCAGCTCCAGAAGCTGTTTTTT; CDR3 protein: CSARVSRQLQKLFF
D gene: -; J gene: TRBJ2-2; clone size: -; V gene: TRBV11-2; CDR3 DNA: TGTGCCAGCAGCTTTGGGTTGCGGACGAACACCGGGGAGCTGTTTTTT; CDR3 protein: CASSFGLRTNTGELFF
D gene: -; J gene: TRBJ2-3; clone size: many; V gene: TRBV7-3; CDR3 DNA: TGTGCCAGCAGCTTAACCCAGGGAGCAGATACGCAGTATTTT; CDR3 protein: CASSLTQGADTQYF
D gene: TRBD1; J gene: TRBJ2-7; clone size: many; V gene: TRBV7-2; CDR3 DNA: TGTGCCAGCAGCCCTATCTGGGACAGGGGATGGGAGCAGTACTTC; CDR3 protein: CASSPIWDRGWEQYF
D gene: -; J gene: TRBJ1-5; clone size: few; V gene: TRBV10-2; CDR3 DNA: TGCGCCAGCAGTGATTCTATAGAGGATCAGCCCCAGCATTTT; CDR3 protein: CASSDSIEDQPQHF
D gene: TRBD2; J gene: TRBJ2-1; clone size: many; V gene: TRBV7-3; CDR3 DNA: TGTGCCAGCAGCATCGGAAATAGCGGGAGGGATTACAATGAGCAGTTCTTC; CDR3 protein: CASSIGNSGRDYNEQFF
D gene: TRBD1; J gene: TRBJ2-7; clone size: few; V gene: TRBV12-3/TRBV12-4; CDR3 DNA: TGTGCCAGCAGTTTATCCCAGGGGGCGCGTTACGAGCAGTACTTC; CDR3 protein: CASSLSQGARYEQYF
D gene: -; J gene: TRBJ2-7; clone size: few; V gene: TRBV27; CDR3 DNA: TGTGCCAGCAGTTCCTTTACCGAGCAGTACTTC; CDR3 protein: CASSSFTEQYF
D gene: TRBD2; J gene: TRBJ2-7; clone size: many; V gene: TRBV27; CDR3 DNA: TGTGCCAGCAGTCAAGTAGCGGGAGGGCCAGACGAGCAGTACTTC; CDR3 protein: CASSQVAGGPDEQYF
D gene: -; J gene: TRBJ1-1; clone size: many; V gene: TRBV3-1; CDR3 DNA: TGTGCCAGCAGCCAAGGGGGGGCTACTGAAGCTTTCTTT; CDR3 protein: CASSQGGATEAFF
D gene: TRBD2; J gene: TRBJ2-3; clone size: -; V gene: TRBV7-3; CDR3 DNA: TGTGCCAGCAAAAGCGGGAGGTACACAGATACGCAGTATTTT; CDR3 protein: CASKSGRYTDTQYF
D gene: -; J gene: TRBJ2-7; clone size: many; V gene: TRBV2; CDR3 DNA: TGTGCCAGCAGTGAAGCGCCTGCAGGTGCGCAGTACTTC; CDR3 protein: CASSEAPAGAQYF
D gene: -; J gene: TRBJ2-1; clone size: many; V gene: TRBV5-1; CDR3 DNA: TGCGCCAGCAGCGGTAGCGCAGACAATGAGCAGTTCTTC; CDR3 protein: CASSGSADNEQFF
D gene: -; J gene: TRBJ2-1; clone size: -; V gene: TRBV7-3; CDR3 DNA: TGTGCCAGCAGCTCGGACTTGACGGAGCAGTTCTTC; CDR3 protein: CASSSDLTEQFF
D gene: -; J gene: TRBJ2-2; clone size: many; V gene: TRBV11-2; CDR3 DNA: TGTGCCAGCAGCCCTGCGACGGTCGGGGAGCTGTTTTTT; CDR3 protein: CASSPATVGELFF
D gene: TRBD2; J gene: TRBJ2-3; clone size: -; V gene: TRBV25-1; CDR3 DNA: TGCACGCGGAGCGGGAGGGTCACAGATACGCAGTATTTT; CDR3 protein: CTRSGRVTDTQYF
D gene: -; J gene: TRBJ1-1; clone size: many; V gene: TRBV20-1; CDR3 DNA: TGCAGTGCTAGACCGACAACGGCCCCTTCGAACACTGAAGCTTTCTTT; CDR3 protein: CSARPTTAPSNTEAFF
D gene: -; J gene: TRBJ1-5; clone size: -; V gene: TRBV3-1; CDR3 DNA: TGTGCCAGCAGCCAAACACTCAGGGATGGCAATCAGCCCCAGCATTTT; CDR3 protein: CASSQTLRDGNQPQHF
D gene: -; J gene: TRBJ2-2; clone size: few; V gene: TRBV6-5; CDR3 DNA: TGTGCCAGCAGTTACCTCGTGACAGCAAAGCGGGAGCTGTTTTTT; CDR3 protein: CASSYLVTAKRELFF
D gene: -; J gene: TRBJ2-7; clone size: many; V gene: TRBV29-1; CDR3 DNA: TGCAGCGTTGAAGCAGCAGGCCACGAGCAGTACTTC; CDR3 protein: CSVEAAGHEQYF
D gene: -; J gene: TRBJ1-3; clone size: many; V gene: TRBV7-8; CDR3 DNA: TGTGCCAGCGGGCCCGGAAACACCATATATTTT; CDR3 protein: CASGPGNTIYF
D gene: -; J gene: TRBJ2-1; clone size: many; V gene: TRBV20-1; CDR3 DNA: TGCAGTGCATCTCCTGGGGTCTCCTACAATGAGCAGTTCTTC; CDR3 protein: CSASPGVSYNEQFF
D gene: TRBD1; J gene: TRBJ2-7; clone size: -; V gene: TRBV29-1; CDR3 DNA: TGCAGCGTTGCGGGACAGGGTTTTAACGAGCAGTACTTC; CDR3 protein: CSVAGQGFNEQYF
D gene: -; J gene: TRBJ2-6; clone size: many; V gene: TRBV6-1; CDR3 DNA: TGTGCCAGCAGGACAGGTTCCTCTGGGGCCAACGTCCTGACTTTC; CDR3 protein: CASRTGSSGANVLTF
D gene: TRBD2; J gene: TRBJ2-2; clone size: few; V gene: TRBV18; CDR3 DNA: TGTGCCAGCTCACCAATACTGGCGGGAGGCACCGGGGAGCTGTTTTTT; CDR3 protein: CASSPILAGGTGELFF
D gene: -; J gene: TRBJ1-1; clone size: many; V gene: TRBV15; CDR3 DNA: TGTGCCACCAGCAGGGACAACAGGGTCCTCAACACTGAAGCTTTCTTT; CDR3 protein: CATSRDNRVLNTEAFF
D gene: -; J gene: TRBJ2-7; clone size: many; V gene: TRBV11-2; CDR3 DNA: TGTGCCAGCAGCCCATGGGGCGGCAGCTCCTACGAGCAGTACTTC; CDR3 protein: CASSPWGGSSYEQYF
D gene: TRBD2; J gene: TRBJ2-1; clone size: few; V gene: TRBV27; CDR3 DNA: TGTGCCAGCAGTCGCAGCGGGGGGGACAATGAGCAGTTCTTC; CDR3 protein: CASSRSGGDNEQFF
D gene: TRBD1; J gene: TRBJ2-3; clone size: once; V gene: TRBV5-6; CDR3 DNA: TGTGCCAGCAGCTTGAATTGGGACAGGGGGTTCACAGATACGCAGTATTTT; CDR3 protein: CASSLNWDRGFTDTQYF
D gene: -; J gene: TRBJ2-2; clone size: -; V gene: TRBV5-6; CDR3 DNA: TGTGCCAGCAGCGCCTCAACCGGGGAGCTGTTTTTT; CDR3 protein: CASSASTGELFF
D gene: TRBD2; J gene: TRBJ2-7; clone size: few; V gene: TRBV6-1; CDR3 DNA: TGTGCCAGCAGAGAAAGCGGGAACTCCTACGAGCAGTACTTC; CDR3 protein: CASRESGNSYEQYF
D gene: -; J gene: TRBJ2-1; clone size: many; V gene: TRBV12-3/TRBV12-4; CDR3 DNA: TGTGCCAGCAGTTTAATATGGCAGGGTTTCCACAATGAGCAGTTCTTC; CDR3 protein: CASSLIWQGFHNEQFF
D gene: -; J gene: TRBJ2-2; clone size: -; V gene: TRBV5-8; CDR3 DNA: TGTGCCAGCCGGCACCCAGGGAGCTCGGGCACCGGGGAGCTGTTTTTT; CDR3 protein: CASRHPGSSGTGELFF
D gene: TRBD1; J gene: TRBJ1-1; clone size: many; V gene: TRBV18; CDR3 DNA: TGTGCCAGCTCAACAGCCGGCGGACAGGGTAACACTGAAGCTTTCTTT; CDR3 protein: CASSTAGGQGNTEAFF